This T cell receptor beta chain was recovered during a study of T cell responses to AZD1222 COVID-19 vaccine. TCRdb keeps only in-frame clones here, not all; method: immunoSEQ multiplex PCR. Here the sample spans tens of thousands of clones, around 91% being singletons. Study-level points and caveats: Females outnumbered males among donors, who were mostly white British; clonal diversity was possibly underestimated. Seropositive status at baseline applied to only 6 or 7 AZD1222 recipients. The breadth and depth of Spike-specific TCRs increased once two AZD1222 doses had been given.

This CDR3 spans 13 amino acids. The V end lost 3 bases, the J end lost 2 bases, and 7 bases lay between the germline ends. Germline CDR1 and CDR2: SGHTA and FQGNSA. A word on this clone: Its antigen is as yet unknown.

The receptor's source is an adult in good health. This chain uses TRBV7-2 with TRBJ2-5; D gene ambiguous. The material was peripheral blood, obtained on day 0 of MenACWY control vaccination. CDR3 nucleotide sequence: TGTGCCAGCAGCTTGATAGCACAAGAGACCCAGTACTTC. As protein: CASSLIAQETQYF.